A single sample is the source of the 9 T cell receptor beta chains below, sequenced in a study of blood T cell repertoires in COVID-19. TCRdb's copy holds only in-frame clones and misses some; the assay was immunoSEQ multiplex PCR. The sample comprises fewer than 300,000 clones, over 75% of which are singletons, and approximately 8.5% rests with the top ten. Sample: peripheral blood. These receptors were collected from a man aged 18 to 35 with active or convalescent COVID-19.

A word on this clone: Other DNA sequences of this sample code for an identical CDR3. This rearrangement joins TRBV15 to TRBJ1-2; D is perhaps TRBD1 (6 bases). Per the germline V gene, CDR1 is LNHNV and CDR2 is YYDKDF (reference sequence). The CDR3 has 14 residues. The V gene lost 3 bases and the J gene lost 2 bases, with 10 bases spanning the gap. The CDR3 bases are TGTGCCACCAGCAGGGGGGCAGGGAACTATGGCTACACCTTC. This translates into CATSRGAGNYGYTF.

Written as DNA, the CDR3 is TGTGCCAGCAGCGCCCGGACAGGGAGCTCCTACAATGAGCAGTTCTTC. It yields the protein CASSARTGSSYNEQFF. This sequence joins TRBV7-3 and TRBJ2-1, with 8 bases that match TRBD1. The V segment lost 5 bases and the J segment 0 bases; nucleotides outside the gene matches: 6. The germline V gene has CDR1 SGHTA and CDR2 FQGTGA. This CDR3 is 16 amino acids long.

The chain combines TRBV28 with TRBJ1-5; possibly TRBD1 for D (6 bases). Deletions cut 4 bases from V and 3 bases from J, with 13 bases between. Germline V CDR1 and CDR2: MDHEN, SYDVKM. This CDR3 contains 15 residues. The CDR3 reads CASSSRRGNNQPQHF. The CDR3 bases are TGTGCCAGCAGTTCCCGCAGGGGAAACAATCAGCCCCAGCATTTT.

The J gene is TRBJ1-6, the V gene TRBV3-1 (or the pseudogene TRBV3-2), with D possibly TRBD1 on 5 matching bases. This CDR3 is 14 amino acids long. The V end was cut by 3 bases, the J end by 6 bases, with 9 bases between. CDR1 and CDR2 from the germline V gene are LGHDT and YNNKEL (reference sequence). DNA for the CDR3: TGTGCCAGCAGCCACAAAGGGGTTAATTCACCCCTCCACTTT. Translating gives CASSHKGVNSPLHF.

This chain links TRBV10-3 with TRBJ2-1, with 10 bases lining up with TRBD1. Germline loops: CDR1 ENHRY, CDR2 SYGVKD. The CDR3 consists of 16 residues. The trim removed 8 bases at V and 7 bases at J, leaving 14 bases unmatched. CDR3 bases: TGTGCCATCCGTCCAGCGGGACAGGGGATAGGGAATGAGCAGTTCTTC. This encodes CAIRPAGQGIGNEQFF.

The chain couples TRBV29-1 to TRBJ1-4, with 7 bases aligning to TRBD1. Germline values: CDR1 SQVTM, CDR2 ANQGSEA. The CDR3 spans 13 residues. With 7 bases clipped from V and 5 bases from J, the junction kept 7 bases outside the gene matches. CDR3 nucleotides: TGCAGCGCATTCGGGACAGTCAATGAAAAACTGTTTTTT. This encodes CSAFGTVNEKLFF.

This clone was seen just once. Here the CDR3 reads CASRTGAGNTIYF. The CDR3 DNA follows: TGTGCCAGCAGGACAGGAGCTGGAAACACCATATATTTT. This chain uses TRBV2 with TRBJ1-3; a weak D match, TRBD1 (6 bases). The germline gives CDR1 SNHLY, CDR2 FYNNEI. This CDR3 spans 13 amino acids. V was pared by 6 bases and J by 2 bases, with 8 bases between.

The CDR3 DNA sequence: TGTGCCAGCAGCTTTAACGAGTGGAACACCATATATTTT. Translating it yields CASSFNEWNTIYF. This chain uses TRBV11-1 with TRBJ1-3; D gene ambiguous. This CDR3 region has 13 residues. Trimming stripped 3 bases from V and 7 bases from J, with 10 bases between. The germline gives CDR1 SGHAT, CDR2 FQDESV (reference sequence).

The V call is TRBV27, the J call TRBJ1-1; D remains ambiguous. The ends were cut back, 5 bases at V and 4 bases at J, with 14 bases in the middle. The CDR3 has 14 amino acids. The germline CDR1 and CDR2 sequences are MNHEY and SMNVEV (reference sequence). The CDR3 DNA reads as TGTGCCAGCAGTCCCACCGGGTGGCGCACTGAAGCTTTCTTT. Its translation: CASSPTGWRTEAFF.